This T cell receptor beta chain was recovered during a study of T cell responses to AZD1222 COVID-19 vaccine (dated by TCRdb to the early 2020s). Regarding the study in general: AZD1222 recipients with second doses at about 4 weeks or about 12 weeks were pooled, because spike-specific TCR depth and breadth did not differ between schedules. TCR sequencing was performed for some 250 trial participants, of whom around 210 were given two doses of AZD1222 and some 25 were given two doses of MenACWY control vaccine. Trial participants were enrolled into age subgroups of 18-55, 56-69 and 70-plus years, which contained roughly 140, 27 and 60 TCR-sequenced participants, respectively. Summary of the overall study and its limitations: Epitopes outside the regions mutated in the B.1.351 and B.1.1.7 variants were reportedly recognized by nearly half of the unique spike-specific TCRs. Conclusions about previously exposed vaccinees are limited, since just a handful of AZD1222 recipients were seropositive for SARS-CoV-2 at baseline. Vaccine-associated CD4 TCRs spanned the whole spike protein, with dominant responses in regions 160-218 and 743-854. After two AZD1222 doses, both the breadth and the depth of spike-specific TCRs were significantly higher than at day 0 and than in MenACWY recipients. Participants were mostly white British, with more females than males. The authors suggested clonal diversity may have been underestimated. In the small 56-69-year group, the increase in depth fell short of significance, most likely because of low power. Because no samples from the day 14 peak response were available, repertoires could be characterized only after the peak T cell response.

The sample's time point label, in plain terms: baseline before first vaccination. Samples from vaccinated people were obtained from the UK trials COV001 and COV002, which included a single-blind randomized controlled phase 2/3 trial of AZD1222 (ChAdOx1 nCoV-19) in healthy adults. For TCRbeta chain sequencing, PBMC samples from trial participants were taken at day 0 and at day 28 after the second dose. Remarks on this clone: It has no known antigen specificity. No qualities accompany the bases; no much larger clone lies one base away.

The CDR3 regions of human TCRbeta chains were analyzed by immunosequencing. For the original study's pipeline: TCRs in the repertoires were matched against a reference library of SARS-CoV-2-specific TCRs that had been generated with the MIRA antigen-specificity platform. Breadth meant the fraction of unique TCRs that were SARS-CoV-2-associated, whereas depth meant the fraction of total T cells that were SARS-CoV-2-associated. Using the MIRA data, each spike-specific TCR was mapped to the spike region that the TCR reacts to and placed in a CD4 or CD8 class. Log10-transformed breadth and depth values were compared by one-way ANOVA with Sidak's multiple comparisons tests. TCRdb stores this immuneACCESS table with in-frame sequences only. Part of the clones is absent; in the studies checked, under half of the shortfall reflects unresolved V genes, and no reason is known for the rest. D and trimming come from the DNA, and the V and J calls and clone size come from that table. In all, the sample holds under 200,000 clones, and 90% to 95% of those were seen once. Over 7.5% of the sample goes to the ten largest clones.

Inclusive of the bounding cysteine and phenylalanine, the CDR3 is 14 residues long. Of the read, only the CDR3 DNA is kept; its 42 bases are in frame from base 1. V is clipped by 4 bases and J by 8 bases, and the sequence between their germline boundaries is 17 bases long. Based on the germline V gene, the CDR1 and CDR2 sequences are MGHDK and SYGVNS. The sample consisted of peripheral blood, taken on day 0 of AZD1222 vaccination. The rearrangement combines TRBV25-1 with TRBJ1-2; 5 matching bases give a weak D call of TRBD1. The TCR comes from an adult in good health. The CDR3 is CASSGPGGAYGYTF. DNA sequence: TGTGCCAGCAGTGGCCCGGGCGGGGCTTACGGCTACACCTTC.